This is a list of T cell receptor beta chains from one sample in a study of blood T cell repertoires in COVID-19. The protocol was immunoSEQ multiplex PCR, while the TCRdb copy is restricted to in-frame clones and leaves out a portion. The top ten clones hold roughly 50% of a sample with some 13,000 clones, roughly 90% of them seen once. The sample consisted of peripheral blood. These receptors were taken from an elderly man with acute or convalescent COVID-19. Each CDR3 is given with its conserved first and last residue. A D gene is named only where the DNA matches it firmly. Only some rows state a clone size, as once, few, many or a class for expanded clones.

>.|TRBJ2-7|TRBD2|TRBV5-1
CASSLLPGLASEQYF
TGCGCCAGCAGCTTGTTACCGGGACTAGCTTCCGAGCAGTACTTC
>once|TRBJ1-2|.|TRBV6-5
CASSFTGNYGYTF
TGTGCCAGCAGTTTCACAGGGAACTATGGCTACACCTTC
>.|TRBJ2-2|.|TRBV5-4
CASSLLSPGELFF
TGTGCCAGCAGCTTGTTGAGTCCCGGGGAGCTGTTTTTT
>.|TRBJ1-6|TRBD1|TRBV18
CASSQMITGENSPLHF
TGTGCCAGCTCCCAAATGATAACAGGGGAAAATTCACCCCTCCACTTT
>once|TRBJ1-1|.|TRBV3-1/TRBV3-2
CASSQGLNTEAFF
TGTGCCAGCAGCCAAGGTTTAAACACTGAAGCTTTCTTT
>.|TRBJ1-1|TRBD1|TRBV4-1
CASSRGQGASEAFF
TGCGCCAGCAGCCGGGGACAGGGGGCCTCTGAAGCTTTCTTT
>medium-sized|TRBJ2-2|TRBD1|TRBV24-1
CATSEGDRDTGELFF
TGTGCCACCAGTGAGGGCGACAGGGACACCGGGGAGCTGTTTTTT
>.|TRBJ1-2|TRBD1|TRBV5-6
CASSLLTGGHGYTF
TGTGCCAGCAGCTTGTTGACAGGGGGGCATGGCTACACCTTC
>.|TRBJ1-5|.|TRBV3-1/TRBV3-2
CASSQGRGDNQPQHF
TGTGCCAGCAGCCAAGGTCGGGGAGACAATCAGCCCCAGCATTTT
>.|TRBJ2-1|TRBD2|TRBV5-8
CASRGGLSYNEQFF
TGTGCCAGCAGGGGAGGGTTATCCTACAATGAGCAGTTCTTC
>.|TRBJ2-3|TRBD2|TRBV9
CASSVGPLAGGLGSTDTQYF
TGTGCCAGCAGCGTAGGGCCGCTAGCGGGAGGCTTGGGGAGCACAGATACGCAGTATTTT
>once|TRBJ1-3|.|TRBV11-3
CASSRVQVGNTIYF
TGTGCCAGCAGTCGTGTACAGGTTGGAAACACCATATATTTT
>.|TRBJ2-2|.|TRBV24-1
CATHGSANTGELFF
TGTGCCACCCATGGAAGCGCGAACACCGGGGAGCTGTTTTTT
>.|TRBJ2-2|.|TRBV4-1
CASSPPSNTGELFF
TGCGCCAGCAGCCCCCCCAGTAACACCGGGGAGCTGTTTTTT
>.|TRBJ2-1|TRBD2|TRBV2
CASRRTSGDYNEQFF
TGTGCCAGCAGAAGGACTAGCGGGGATTACAATGAGCAGTTCTTC
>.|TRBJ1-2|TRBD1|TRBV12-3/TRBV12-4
CASSSQGAYTF
TGTGCCAGCAGTTCACAGGGGGCCTACACCTTC
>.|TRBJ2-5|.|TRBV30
CAWSLVVKTQYF
TGTGCCTGGAGTCTTGTAGTTAAGACCCAGTACTTC
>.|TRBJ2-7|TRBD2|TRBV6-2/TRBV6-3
CASSYSGGRYEQYF
TGTGCCAGCAGTTATAGCGGGGGACGCTACGAGCAGTACTTC